This T cell receptor beta chain originates from a study of early T cells in non-severe SARS-CoV-2 infection. For the study at large: The chains were unpaired, and the sequenced material was bulk RNA from unsorted whole blood. The study's findings and limits: Sequences matched to VDJdb favored anti-spike CD8 responses, while private and CD4 specificities were missed.

The length of the CDR3 is 11 residues. The J segment lost 13 bases and the V segment lost 6 bases, leaving 7 bases of the junction unmatched. In germline, CDR1 is SGHDN, CDR2 FVKESK. Unique molecular identifiers (one per individual cDNA molecule) were attached. TCRdb ran MiXCR on the 5' RACE reads and lists one entry per CDR3 protein. The sample consists of about 63,000 distinct CDR3 sequences, approximately 13% of them appearing once. This clonotype showed up many times. The antigen is not known. What was sequenced was whole blood. The sequence derives from an adult who was a healthcare worker with PCR-confirmed SARS-CoV-2 infection or an uninfected control (not recorded which). This chain connects TRBV14 to TRBJ2-7; the match to TRBD1 covers 9 bases. The CDR3 region has the DNA TGTGCCAGCAGTCGCCGGGACAGGGTCTACTTC. Amino acid sequence: CASSRRDRVYF.